The entry that follows covers one T cell receptor (beta chain) sequence. What it recognizes is unknown. This entry is derived from a study of cytomegalovirus exposure and HLA in healthy donors. General study points: Despite most TCR sequences being rare, some public TCRs occurred in many donors. Overall, roughly 170 TCR beta chains were annotated as cytomegalovirus-associated. Cytomegalovirus status was reportedly diagnosed by the classifier with high specificity and sensitivity.

The CDR3 contains 11 residues. V shed 5 bases and J shed 1 base, with 5 bases lying between them. Per germline, CDR1 DFQATT and CDR2 SNEGSKA (reference sequence). TCRdb's copy holds only in-frame clones and misses some; the assay was immunoSEQ multiplex PCR. Among approximately 56,000 clones listed, around nine tenths were seen once. Sequencing was performed on PBMCs. J is TRBJ1-1 and V is TRBV20-1, with D unclear. The receptor's source is a man aged 18 to 29 in good health and CMV-seronegative. DNA of the CDR3: TGCAGTGCTTTTCAGAACACTGAAGCTTTCTTT. It translates to CSAFQNTEAFF.